These 31 T cell receptor beta chains originate from one sample sequenced in a study of T cell responses to AZD1222 COVID-19 vaccine. The method was immunoSEQ multiplex PCR; TCRdb's version includes in-frame clones alone and lacks a portion of them. This table holds around 130,000 clones, 80% to 90% found once. Sequences were derived from peripheral blood, sampled on day 0 of AZD1222 vaccination. Source of these receptors: an adult in good health.

The V and J genes are TRBV6-6 and TRBJ1-2; D is unresolved. The CDR3 consists of 10 residues. V lost 8 bases and J lost 8, with 9 bases in between. Germline V gene data show CDR1 as MNHNY and CDR2 as SVGAGI (reference sequence). The CDR3 nucleotides read TGTGCCAGCCCCTCTGGGGGCTACACCTTC. This sequence encodes CASPSGGYTF.

This clone has a single count. This chain connects TRBV7-9 to TRBJ1-2; D gene uncertain. V lost 2 bases to trimming and J lost 4 bases, with 5 bases between them. The CDR3 sequence is 12 residues long. Germline loops: CDR1 SEHNR, CDR2 FQNEAQ (reference sequence). The CDR3 region has the DNA TGTGCCAGCAGCTTACGCAGCTATGGCTACACCTTC. It is translated as CASSLRSYGYTF.

This chain connects TRBV10-3 to TRBJ1-6, with a tentative D call TRBD1 (6 bases). Germline CDR1 reads ENHRY; CDR2 reads SYGVKD. The germline V and J ends were trimmed by 4 bases and 7 bases, with 14 bases remaining between them. The CDR3 length is 15 residues. CDR3 sequence reads: CAISATGLENSPLHF. The CDR3 DNA follows: TGTGCCATCAGTGCTACAGGGTTGGAGAATTCACCCCTCCACTTT.

The rearrangement links TRBV4-2 to TRBJ2-1, with 9 bases aligning to TRBD2. This CDR3 has 15 residues. V shed 2 bases, J shed 8 bases, and the junction held 7 bases outside the gene matches. Germline values: CDR1 LGHNA, CDR2 YNFKEQ. CDR3 in amino acids: CASSQSSGVGDEQFF. For the CDR3, the DNA is TGTGCCAGCAGCCAATCTAGCGGGGTGGGGGATGAGCAGTTCTTC.

This clone was recorded only once. V usage is TRBV4-1 and J usage is TRBJ2-7; 9 bases fit TRBD1. The CDR3 totals 19 residues. Germline CDR1 MGHRA, CDR2 YSYEKL. V lost 1 base and J lost 5; bases outside the gene matches: 18. CDR3 nucleotides: TGCGCCAGCAGCCAAGTAGATCTCCTCCGGGACAGGGTGTTCGACGAGCAGTACTTC. This encodes CASSQVDLLRDRVFDEQYF.

The V gene is TRBV6-7, the J gene TRBJ1-2; D remains ambiguous. TRBV6-7 is an ORF, with its function uncertain. Trimming removed 1 base at V and 4 bases at J, with 7 bases between. The CDR3 extends over 13 amino acids. This CDR3 reads CASSYWASYGYTF. In nucleotides, the CDR3 is TGTGCCAGCAGTTACTGGGCCTCCTATGGCTACACCTTC.

The rearrangement joins TRBV10-3 to TRBJ2-1; D possibly corresponds to TRBD2 (6 bases). Germline V gives CDR1 ENHRY, CDR2 SYGVKD. The CDR3 has 16 residues. V was cut by 3 bases and J by 4 bases, with 16 bases left in between. The CDR3 nucleotides are TGTGCCATCAGTGACCTAGGAACGGGGGAGTACAATGAGCAGTTCTTC. Its translation is CAISDLGTGEYNEQFF.

This chain uses TRBV2 with TRBJ1-2; 7 nucleotides agree with TRBD1. The CDR3 spans 13 residues. The ends lost 8 bases at V and 2 bases at J; junction bases unmatched: 5. Germline V gene lookup returns CDR1 SNHLY and CDR2 FYNNEI. The CDR3 here is CASDRAENYGYTF. The CDR3 nucleotides read TGTGCCAGCGACAGGGCTGAAAACTATGGCTACACCTTC. The full variable domain, completed using reference TRBV2 and TRBJ1-2, is EPEVTQTPSHQVTQMGQEVILRCVPISNHLYFYWYRQILGQKVEFLVSFYNNEISEKSEIFDDQFSVERPDGSNFTLKIRSTKLEDSAMYFCASDRAENYGYTFGSGTRLTVV.

The chain is built from TRBV27 and TRBJ1-5, with D unresolved. V dropped 1 base and J dropped 7 bases, with 11 bases sitting between them. The germline gives CDR1 MNHEY, CDR2 SMNVEV (reference sequence). CDR3 size: 14 residues. The CDR3 region has the DNA TGTGCCAGCAGTTTATTGGGATTGGACCAGCCCCAGCATTTT. Translating it yields CASSLLGLDQPQHF.

This sequence joins TRBV13 and TRBJ1-1; perhaps TRBD1 as D (6 bases). Germline V gene sequence: CDR1 PRHDT, CDR2 FYEKMQ (reference sequence). The CDR3 has 17 amino acids. V was cut by 8 bases and J by 0 bases, with 22 bases left in between. The CDR3 sequence is CASCSRTGKGMNTEAFF. CDR3 nucleotides: TGTGCCAGCTGTTCTCGAACAGGGAAGGGCATGAACACTGAAGCTTTCTTT. Drawing the rest from reference TRBV13 and TRBJ1-1, the complete variable domain is AAGVIQSPRHLIKEKRETATLKCYPIPRHDTVYWYQQGPGQDPQFLISFYEKMQSDKGSIPDRFSAQQFSDYHSELNMSSLELGDSALYFCASCSRTGKGMNTEAFFGQGTRLTVV.

The V and J genes are TRBV7-2 and TRBJ1-2; unclear D gene. CDR1 SGHTA and CDR2 FQGNSA come from the germline V gene. The CDR3 consists of 12 residues. Trimming removed 6 bases from V and 4 bases from J, with 9 bases in between. The CDR3: CASRPLAYGYTF. In nucleotides, the CDR3 is TGTGCCAGCAGACCCTTAGCCTATGGCTACACCTTC.

The CDR3 DNA reads as TGTGCCAGCTCACCACGCCGGGAGGGCAGCGAGCAGTACTTC. It translates to CASSPRREGSEQYF. This sequence joins TRBV18 and TRBJ2-7, with 8 bases that match TRBD2. CDR3 size: 14 residues. The V and J ends lost 1 base and 6 bases, in that order; junction bases with no gene match: 5. The V gene's germline CDR1 is KGHSH and CDR2 LQKENI.

To note about this clone: One end of the junction varies from germline; a read error may be responsible. This chain uses TRBV7-2 with TRBJ2-5; 7 bases map to TRBD1. The CDR3 totals 14 residues. Germline V lookup: CDR1 SGHTA, CDR2 FQGNSA. Here the CDR3 reads CASILQGHQETQYF. The CDR3 region has the DNA TGTGCCAGCATCTTACAGGGGCACCAAGAGACCCAGTACTTC.

The rearrangement uses TRBV2 and TRBJ2-7; 7 bases are shared with TRBD1. This CDR3 region has 14 residues. Germline assignment: CDR1 SNHLY and CDR2 FYNNEI. J was trimmed by 2 bases and V by 4 bases; bases with no gene match: 5. The CDR3 region is CASSVNRGPYEQYF. CDR3 nucleotide sequence: TGTGCCAGCAGTGTAAACAGGGGACCCTACGAGCAGTACTTC.

Only a few counts were recorded for this clone. The rearrangement uses TRBV4-2 and TRBJ1-5; D is possibly TRBD1 (5 bases). This CDR3 has 16 amino acids. Germline CDR1 is LGHNA and CDR2 is YNFKEQ. The V and J ends lost 3 bases and 5 bases respectively, with 17 bases between them. The CDR3 DNA reads TGTGCCAGCAGCCACTCAGCCGGCGGGGCTGATCAGCCCCAGCATTTT. Translation gives CASSHSAGGADQPQHF.

This chain joins TRBV11-3 and TRBJ2-3, with a tentative D call TRBD1 (6 bases). The CDR3 is 15 amino acids. Trimming removed 5 bases from V and 2 bases from J, with 14 bases in between. Germline V gene lookup returns CDR1 SGHNT and CDR2 YENEEA. CDR3 nucleotide sequence: TGTGCCAGCAGCCCTTCCACAGGGCCCACAGATACGCAGTATTTT. Its translation is CASSPSTGPTDTQYF.

This chain uses TRBV9 with TRBJ1-2; D unresolved. V shed 1 base and J shed 5 bases, with 12 bases lying between them. The CDR3 runs 14 residues. The germline gives CDR1 SGDLS, CDR2 YYNGEE. The CDR3 DNA sequence: TGTGCCAGCAGCGTACAAGGTGAAGGGTATGGCTACACCTTC. Its protein product is CASSVQGEGYGYTF.

V usage is TRBV7-2 and J usage is TRBJ2-7, with 10 bases matching TRBD1. The trim removed 3 bases at V and 5 bases at J, leaving 4 bases unmatched. The CDR3 length is 14 residues. Germline-derived CDR1 and CDR2 are SGHTA and FQGNSA. The CDR3 sequence: CASSLTGGPHEQYF. Here the CDR3 DNA reads TGTGCCAGCAGCTTGACAGGGGGCCCCCACGAGCAGTACTTC. Together with reference TRBV7-2 and TRBJ2-7, the CDR3 gives the full variable domain: GAGVSQSPSNKVTEKGKDVELRCDPISGHTALYWYRQSLGQGLEFLIYFQGNSAPDKSGLPSDRFSAERTGGSVSTLTIQRTQQEDSAVYLCASSLTGGPHEQYFGPGTRLTVT.

The chain carries TRBV19 and TRBJ2-7; TRBD1 agrees at 12 bases. This CDR3 comprises 14 residues. Unmatched junction bases numbered 8, after V lost 7 bases and J lost 7 bases. Germline-derived CDR1 and CDR2 are LNHDA and SQIVND (reference sequence). For the CDR3, the DNA is TGTGCCAGTAATAAGGGACAGGGGGCTCGAGAGCAGTACTTC. This gives the protein CASNKGQGAREQYF.

The gene calls are TRBV6-5 and TRBJ1-1, with a tentative D call TRBD1 (5 bases). V was pared by 2 bases and J by 3 bases, with 13 bases between. Germline V gene lookup returns CDR1 MNHEY and CDR2 SVGAGI. The CDR3 is 15 amino acids. The CDR3 nucleotides are TGTGCCAGCAGTTACGGGCGGGACTGGGACACTGAAGCTTTCTTT. Protein product: CASSYGRDWDTEAFF.

This CDR3 is CASSLPETAGANVLTF. The CDR3 nucleotides are TGTGCCAGCAGTTTACCAGAAACGGCTGGGGCCAACGTCCTGACTTTC. V usage is TRBV28 and J usage is TRBJ2-6; D is unresolved. The ends were cut back, 2 bases at V and 2 bases at J, with 10 bases in the middle. The CDR3 contains 16 residues. In germline, CDR1 is MDHEN, CDR2 SYDVKM.

J is TRBJ1-1 and V is TRBV18; 9 nucleotides align to TRBD1. V was pared by 2 bases and J by 8 bases, with 12 bases of the junction left unmatched. Germline CDR1 reads KGHSH; CDR2 reads LQKENI. The CDR3 sequence is 16 residues long. Written as DNA, the CDR3 is TGTGCCAGCTCACCAAGTCCCCGGGGGACAGGGATAGAAGCTTTCTTT. Translation: CASSPSPRGTGIEAFF.

This clone was seen once. This chain uses TRBV3-1 (or the pseudogene TRBV3-2) with TRBJ2-5; 7 positions agree with TRBD2. Per germline, CDR1 LGHDT and CDR2 YNNKEL (reference sequence). V shed 1 base and J 3 bases; nucleotides not matched to a gene: 8. The CDR3 runs 16 residues. The CDR3 is CASSQVLGLGEETQYF. The CDR3 DNA reads TGTGCCAGCAGCCAAGTACTTGGACTAGGCGAAGAGACCCAGTACTTC.

The chain uses TRBV18 and TRBJ1-1, with TRBD1 identical over 9 bases. The CDR3 is 14 residues long. The J segment lost 11 bases and the V segment lost 5 bases, leaving 12 bases of the junction unmatched. Germline loops: CDR1 KGHSH, CDR2 LQKENI. The CDR3 DNA is TGTGCCAGCTCAGATAAGGTAAGCGGACAGGGGGCTTTCTTT. Its translation is CASSDKVSGQGAFF.

This clone was counted a single time. The J gene is TRBJ1-4, the V gene TRBV27, with D uncertain. The CDR3 has 13 amino acids. Trimming took 0 bases from V and 6 from J, leaving 5 bases between them. Germline CDR1 is MNHEY and CDR2 is SMNVEV (reference sequence). The CDR3 DNA is TGTGCCAGCAGTTTATCGGCGTATGAAAAACTGTTTTTT. Residues: CASSLSAYEKLFF.

The chain is built from TRBV9 and TRBJ2-5; 7 nucleotides match TRBD1. CDR3 length: 16 amino acids. The germline gives CDR1 SGDLS, CDR2 YYNGEE. The junction had 6 bases not matched to a gene; V was cut back by 0 bases and J by 1 base. The CDR3 DNA reads as TGTGCCAGCAGCGTAGGACCCCAGGGGGTCCAAGAGACCCAGTACTTC. This gives the protein CASSVGPQGVQETQYF.

The V call is TRBV7-9, the J call TRBJ1-3, with D hard to call. Trimming pared 2 bases from V and 0 bases from J, leaving 8 bases between. Per the germline V gene, CDR1 is SEHNR and CDR2 is FQNEAQ (reference sequence). This CDR3 is 15 amino acids long. The CDR3 spells CASSLTGISGNTIYF. CDR3 DNA: TGTGCCAGCAGCTTAACGGGCATCTCTGGAAACACCATATATTTT.

The rearrangement joins TRBV6-2 or TRBV6-3 to TRBJ2-4; 7 positions match TRBD1. CDR3 length: 13 amino acids. J lost 9 bases, V lost 6 bases, and 8 bases had no gene match. Germline V CDR1 and CDR2: MNHEY, SVGEGT. In nucleotides, the CDR3 is TGTGCCAGCAGCCAGACAGGGTCTGGCATTCAGTACTTC. Its protein is CASSQTGSGIQYF.

The chain is built from TRBV9 and TRBJ2-4; no definite D call. From germline, CDR1 is SGDLS and CDR2 YYNGEE. The CDR3 runs to 15 residues. Trimming stripped 3 bases from V and 2 bases from J, with 12 bases between. CDR3 DNA sequence: TGTGCCAGCAGCGCCTCCGCCGGAACCAAAAACATTCAGTACTTC. Translated, it gives CASSASAGTKNIQYF. Based on the CDR3 plus reference TRBV9 and TRBJ2-4, the full variable domain is DSGVTQTPKHLITATGQRVTLRCSPRSGDLSVYWYQQSLDQGLQFLIQYYNGEERAKGNILERFSAQQFPDLHSELNLSSLELGDSALYFCASSASAGTKNIQYFGAGTRLSVL.

This clone was detected only once. This chain uses TRBV29-1 with TRBJ2-1; 7 nucleotides line up with TRBD1. The trim removed 0 bases at V and 5 bases at J, leaving 13 bases unmatched. The V gene's germline CDR1 is SQVTM and CDR2 ANQGSEA. The CDR3 covers 17 residues. CDR3 in DNA: TGCAGCGTTGAAGATAGTAGGGCAGGGGGAATAAACAATGAGCAGTTCTTC. Amino acid sequence: CSVEDSRAGGINNEQFF.

The J gene is TRBJ1-5, the V gene TRBV12-3 or TRBV12-4; D may be TRBD1 (6 bases). CDR3 size: 13 residues. Trimming cost V 6 bases and J 3 bases, with 9 bases left between them. The CDR3 here is CASSRDTNQPQHF. CDR3 in DNA: TGTGCCAGCAGCCGGGACACCAATCAGCCCCAGCATTTT.